The rows below give T cell receptor beta chains drawn from one sample of a study of Japanese encephalitis immunity and Zika vaccine responses. TCRdb fed the 5' RACE reads into MiXCR, producing one record per CDR3 protein. In the table there are 300 to 450 distinct CDR3 sequences, roughly 3% of which are singletons. The starting material was antigen-activated CD4+ T cells from blood, cultured, obtained during a Zika inactivated vaccine study. These receptors all come from an adult woman who received an inactivated Zika virus vaccine. Each CDR3 is given with its conserved first and last residue. A D gene is named only where the DNA matches it firmly. Clone size is not always given. Where it is, it says once, few, many or a class for expanded clones.

D | J | V | length | size | CDR3 | DNA
TRBD2 | TRBJ2-3 | TRBV4-1 | 17 | large | CASSPLSLAGGTDTQYF | TGCGCCAGCAGCCCTCTTTCACTAGCGGGGGGCACAGATACGCAGTATTTT
- | TRBJ1-6 | TRBV20-1 | 13 | hyperexpanded | CSARAQGLGPLHF | TGCAGTGCTAGAGCACAGGGCCTAGGCCCCCTCCACTTT
- | TRBJ2-2 | TRBV19 | 13 | few | CASSTVRTGELFF | TGTGCCAGTAGTACCGTCCGGACCGGGGAGCTGTTTTTT
TRBD2 | TRBJ2-3 | TRBV20-1 | 17 | - | CSATGLAGGPTPDTQYF | TGCAGTGCTACCGGACTAGCGGGAGGACCCACTCCGGATACGCAGTATTTT
- | TRBJ2-3 | TRBV11-2 | 13 | medium-sized | CASSPGTTDTQYF | TGTGCCAGCAGCCCTGGGACAACCGATACGCAGTATTTT
TRBD2 | TRBJ2-2 | TRBV12-3/TRBV12-4 | 16 | large | CASSLEGRGGTGELFF | TGTGCCAGCAGTTTAGAGGGCCGGGGGGGAACCGGGGAGCTGTTTTTT
TRBD1 | TRBJ1-2 | TRBV4-2 | 16 | large | CASSQNSGTVNYGYTF | TGTGCCAGCAGCCAAAACTCCGGGACAGTCAACTATGGCTACACCTTC
- | TRBJ2-2 | TRBV6-5 | 15 | few | CASSYSFSASGELFF | TGTGCCAGCAGTTACTCGTTTTCGGCATCCGGGGAGCTGTTTTTT
- | TRBJ1-1 | TRBV6-2/TRBV6-3 | 15 | once | CVSSYSRLWSTEAFF | TGTGTCAGCAGTTACTCTAGGCTATGGAGCACTGAAGCTTTCTTT
TRBD1 | TRBJ1-1 | TRBV20-1 | 15 | large | CSGHKGGQGATEAFF | TGCAGTGGACACAAGGGCGGACAGGGGGCAACTGAAGCTTTCTTT
TRBD1 | TRBJ2-3 | TRBV12-3/TRBV12-4 | 15 | large | CASSFGTGGTDTQYF | TGTGCCAGCAGTTTTGGGACAGGGGGCACAGATACGCAGTATTTT
TRBD1 | TRBJ1-2 | TRBV5-1 | 14 | hyperexpanded | CASSSDRGNYGYTF | TGCGCCAGCAGCTCCGACAGGGGCAACTATGGCTACACCTTC
- | TRBJ2-6 | TRBV3-1 | 15 | - | CASSRTPSGANVLTF | TGTGCCAGCAGCCGGACTCCCTCTGGGGCCAACGTCCTGACTTTC
- | TRBJ2-5 | TRBV18 | 11 | large | CASSLEETQYF | TGTGCCAGCTCACTCGAAGAGACCCAGTACTTC
- | TRBJ1-1 | TRBV18 | 14 | few | CASSRDGWNTEAFF | TGTGCCAGCTCACGGGACGGGTGGAACACTGAAGCTTTCTTT
- | TRBJ2-7 | TRBV4-3 | 15 | large | CASSQVRDPTYEQYF | TGCGCCAGCAGCCAAGTACGGGACCCAACCTACGAGCAGTACTTC
TRBD1 | TRBJ1-2 | TRBV5-4 | 15 | large | CASSVYRGRSDGYTF | TGTGCCAGCAGCGTCTACAGGGGGCGATCGGATGGCTACACCTTC
- | TRBJ1-1 | TRBV28 | 12 | hyperexpanded | CAITQGNTEAFF | TGTGCCATCACTCAGGGGAACACTGAAGCTTTCTTT
- | TRBJ1-2 | TRBV2 | 13 | - | CATTFRTSTGYTF | TGTGCCACCACCTTTAGGACCTCAACTGGCTACACCTTC
TRBD2 | TRBJ2-2 | TRBV28 | 17 | few | CASIASGGASDTGELFF | TGTGCCAGCATCGCTAGCGGGGGGGCCTCGGACACCGGGGAGCTGTTTTTT
- | TRBJ2-7 | TRBV4-3 | 15 | large | CASSQDPGTTYEQYF | TGCGCCAGCAGCCAAGATCCGGGGACAACCTACGAGCAGTACTTC
TRBD1 | TRBJ1-6 | TRBV6-1 | 14 | few | CASRRQGANSPLHF | TGTGCCAGCAGGAGACAGGGGGCGAACTCACCCCTCCACTTT
- | TRBJ1-5 | TRBV28 | 16 | large | CASSPGGSTLNQPQHF | TGTGCCAGCAGTCCGGGAGGCAGCACCTTAAATCAGCCCCAGCATTTT
- | TRBJ1-1 | TRBV4-3 | 14 | large | CASSQVRGETEAFF | TGCGCCAGCAGCCAAGTGAGGGGGGAGACTGAAGCTTTCTTT
- | TRBJ1-6 | TRBV4-3 | 14 | large | CASREDSNNSPLHF | TGCGCCAGCAGAGAGGACTCGAATAATTCACCCCTCCACTTT
- | TRBJ1-5 | TRBV6-2/TRBV6-3 | 12 | medium-sized | CASSYVGQPQHF | TGTGCCAGCAGTTACGTGGGGCAGCCCCAGCATTTT
- | TRBJ1-1 | TRBV12-3/TRBV12-4 | 13 | few | CASSNRVNTEAFF | TGTGCCAGCAGCAACAGGGTTAACACTGAAGCTTTCTTT
TRBD1 | TRBJ1-6 | TRBV4-2 | 14 | large | CASSPGQLNSPLHF | TGTGCCAGCAGCCCGGGACAGCTAAATTCACCCCTCCACTTT
TRBD2 | TRBJ2-1 | TRBV6-1 | 16 | medium-sized | CASSDPWASGYNEQFF | TGTGCCAGCAGTGATCCATGGGCTAGCGGGTACAATGAGCAGTTCTTC
TRBD1 | TRBJ2-1 | TRBV5-1 | 13 | large | CASSEGTDNEQFF | TGCGCCAGCAGCGAGGGGACAGACAATGAGCAGTTCTTC
- | TRBJ2-7 | TRBV4-3 | 15 | large | CASSLGGGASYEQYF | TGCGCCAGCAGCCTTGGTGGGGGGGCCTCCTACGAGCAGTACTTC
- | TRBJ2-2 | TRBV9 | 15 | large | CASTPWTVNTGELFF | TGTGCCAGCACCCCTTGGACAGTCAACACCGGGGAGCTGTTTTTT
TRBD1 | TRBJ1-1 | TRBV4-3 | 17 | large | CASSQERTGGAYTEAFF | TGCGCCAGCAGCCAAGAGAGGACAGGGGGCGCATACACTGAAGCTTTCTTT
- | TRBJ2-1 | TRBV19 | 15 | few | CASSIGTGGGNEQFF | TGTGCCAGTAGTATTGGGACGGGCGGTGGGAATGAGCAGTTCTTC
TRBD2 | TRBJ2-2 | TRBV2 | 18 | large | CASSLQLAGGLSTGELFF | TGTGCCAGCAGCCTCCAACTAGCGGGTGGATTGTCGACCGGGGAGCTGTTTTTT
- | TRBJ2-7 | TRBV28 | 12 | medium-sized | CASYTKPYEQHF | TGTGCCAGCTATACCAAACCCTACGAGCAGCACTTC
- | TRBJ1-5 | TRBV2 | 15 | medium-sized | CASSEAPQGGQPQHF | TGTGCCAGCAGTGAAGCGCCCCAGGGAGGACAGCCCCAGCATTTT
TRBD2 | TRBJ2-5 | TRBV29-1 | 15 | large | CSVETGLAGGETQYF | TGCAGCGTTGAGACCGGACTAGCGGGAGGTGAGACCCAGTACTTC